This is a list of T cell receptor beta chains from one sample in a study of blood T cell repertoires in COVID-19. Assay used: immunoSEQ multiplex PCR; TCRdb lists only in-frame clones, some missing. The table has 350,000 to 550,000 clones, about 85% seen once. Sequences were obtained from PBMCs or T cells enriched from blood (not recorded which). These receptors came from a woman aged 18-35 years with acute COVID-19. Each CDR3 is given with its conserved first and last residue. A D gene is named only where the DNA matches it firmly. The size field is filled for only some rows; it gives once, few, many or a size class.

D	V	J	size	CDR3	DNA
-	TRBV18	TRBJ2-7	-	CASSPSQWVYEQYF	TGTGCCAGCTCACCCTCACAGTGGGTCTACGAGCAGTACTTC
-	TRBV6-6	TRBJ2-2	-	CASSYSVGELFF	TGTGCCAGCAGTTATAGTGTCGGGGAGCTGTTTTTT
-	TRBV20-1	TRBJ1-2	-	CSASAGSRYGYTF	TGCAGTGCTAGTGCAGGGTCTCGCTATGGCTACACCTTC
TRBD1	TRBV5-6	TRBJ1-5	-	CASSSFSGTGEYNQPQHF	TGTGCCAGCAGTTCATTTTCCGGGACAGGGGAGTACAATCAGCCCCAGCATTTT
TRBD1	TRBV28	TRBJ1-2	-	CASSTIRRQGYGYTF	TGTGCCAGCAGTACCATCCGGAGACAGGGCTATGGCTACACCTTC
-	TRBV27	TRBJ1-1	-	CASSPTTSLVTEAFF	TGTGCCAGCAGTCCCACAACCTCATTGGTGACTGAAGCTTTCTTT
-	TRBV6-2/TRBV6-3	TRBJ2-1	once	CASSEAEYNEQFF	TGTGCCAGCAGTGAGGCGGAATACAATGAGCAGTTCTTC
-	TRBV14	TRBJ1-6	-	CASSQETDNSPLHF	TGTGCCAGCAGCCAAGAAACAGATAATTCACCCCTCCACTTT
-	TRBV10-1	TRBJ1-1	-	CASNRDSSNTEAFF	TGCGCCAGCAACAGAGACAGTTCGAACACTGAAGCTTTCTTT
-	TRBV5-4	TRBJ2-7	-	CASSLDGGPYEQYF	TGTGCCAGCAGCTTGGACGGGGGGCCCTACGAGCAGTACTTC
-	TRBV9	TRBJ2-3	few	CASSVFSGTDTQYF	TGTGCCAGCAGCGTTTTTAGCGGCACAGATACGCAGTATTTT